This T cell receptor (beta chain) is drawn from a study of T cell responses to AZD1222 COVID-19 vaccine. This clone came up a few times. Measured with immunoSEQ multiplex PCR; TCRdb has only the in-frame clones, and not every one. Of roughly 130,000 clones in the sample, about nine tenths are singletons; the top ten hold approximately 8%. Per the germline V gene, CDR1 is SGHRS and CDR2 is YFSETQ. The V and J ends lost 7 bases and 1 base respectively, with 12 bases between them. The CDR3 sequence is 13 residues long. This receptor was identified in an adult in good health. Material: peripheral blood, obtained on day 0 of AZD1222 vaccination. The chain uses TRBV5-1 and TRBJ2-7, with D uncertain. The CDR3 DNA sequence: TGCGCCAGCGGGGAAGTTTCGTCCTACGAGCAGTACTTC. This gives the protein CASGEVSSYEQYF.